This entry is about one TCR beta chain. Its cognate antigen is unknown. The junction does not match germline at one end; this may be a read error. The draw of peripheral blood yielded approximately 10 milliliters from each donor. CDR1 is SGHRS and CDR2 is YFSETQ in the germline V gene. The CDR3 has 15 amino acids. These data are taken from a study of blood T cells in healthy people across ages. Study in general: Capturing about one barcoded beta molecule per two T cells was achieved by template switching. Study observations and caveats: TCR beta diversity, measured per million T cells, fell in a roughly linear way with age.

Using a J-beta primer mix together with a sample-barcoded 5' primer, a second PCR was run for roughly 6 to 11 cycles. TCRdb re-analysed the 5' RACE reads in MiXCR, keeping a single row per CDR3 protein. The table shows 500,000 to 700,000 distinct CDR3 sequences, with about 28% occurring only once. The V call is TRBV5-1, the J call TRBJ2-3, with D tentatively TRBD2 (7 bases). The sample comprised blood. The clonotype comes from a woman aged 80 or over in good health. The chain's CDR3 is CASSSGGLVTDTPYF. The CDR3 coding sequence is TGTGCCAGCAGCTCGGGGGGCCTCGTCACAGATACGCCGTATTTT.